These 9 T cell receptor beta chains share one sample of origin, sequenced in a study of T cells after yellow fever vaccination. TCRdb re-derived calls from the 5' RACE reads in MiXCR, one entry per CDR3 protein. The sample has 400,000 or so distinct CDR3 sequences; 6.2% are singletons. Sample: PBMCs, taken 5 days after the yellow fever booster vaccination. The receptors stem from a man aged 30 to 45 who received the YFV17D yellow fever vaccine.

The chain employs TRBV11-2 and TRBJ2-7, with D tentatively TRBD1 (6 bases). Germline lookup yields CDR1 SGHAT and CDR2 FQNNGV. With 6 bases removed from V and 0 bases from J, the gap between germline ends came to 12 bases. This CDR3 is 14 amino acids long. In DNA, the CDR3 is TGTGCCAGCAGAATTACAGGGCGCTCCTACGAGCAGTACTTC. Its protein product is CASRITGRSYEQYF.

This clonotype was found a few times. The chain combines TRBV20-1 with TRBJ1-1; the D gene is possibly TRBD1 (6 bases). The CDR3 sequence is 14 residues long. V was cut by 6 bases and J by 3 bases, with 17 bases left in between. Looked up from germline, CDR1 is DFQATT and CDR2 is SNEGSKA (reference sequence). CDR3 bases: TGCAGTGCCCCGTTTGAGGGGGACTACACTGAAGCTTTCTTT. Its translation: CSAPFEGDYTEAFF.

Many counts were recorded for this clonotype. The chain couples TRBV29-1 to TRBJ2-7; 7 bases line up with TRBD1. V lost 7 bases and J lost 4; bases outside the gene matches: 19. CDR1 and CDR2 from the germline V gene are SQVTM and ANQGSEA. The length of the CDR3 is 16 residues. DNA of the CDR3: TGCAGCGCCCTTATTCCTCTACAGGGGCCAAGGTACGAGCAGTACTTC. It is translated as CSALIPLQGPRYEQYF.

At least ten counts were recorded for this clonotype. The gene calls are TRBV7-2 and TRBJ2-5; D remains unclear. The CDR3 sequence is 12 residues long. The V gene's germline CDR1 is SGHTA and CDR2 FQGNSA. V was shortened by 5 bases and J by 1 base, with 5 bases between the two germline ends. The CDR3 spells CASSGVQETQYF. In nucleotides, the CDR3 is TGTGCCAGCAGCGGGGTCCAAGAGACCCAGTACTTC.

This clonotype was observed many times. V is TRBV29-1 and J is TRBJ2-1; 9 nucleotides line up with TRBD1. V trimming: 5 bases; J trimming: 6 bases; junction bases outside the gene matches: 8. This CDR3 spans 14 amino acids. Germline CDR1 SQVTM, CDR2 ANQGSEA. CDR3 in amino acids: CSVQTPDRGNEQFF. The CDR3 DNA follows: TGCAGCGTTCAAACCCCGGACAGGGGCAATGAGCAGTTCTTC.

This clonotype was detected many times. This chain uses TRBV14 with TRBJ2-2; 7 nucleotides agree with TRBD1. V trimming: 4 bases; J trimming: 2 bases; junction bases outside the gene matches: 4. The CDR3 length is 15 residues. Germline loops: CDR1 SGHDN, CDR2 FVKESK. CDR3: CASSRGQRNTGELFF. CDR3 nucleotides: TGTGCCAGCAGCCGGGGACAGAGAAACACCGGGGAGCTGTTTTTT.

The chain recombines TRBV12-3 or TRBV12-4 with TRBJ1-5; a weak D match, TRBD1 (6 bases). V was cut by 5 bases and J by 0 bases, with 11 bases left in between. CDR3 size: 15 residues. DNA of the CDR3: TGTGCCAGCAGTAAAGGGGGAAATAGCAATCAGCCCCAGCATTTT. It yields the protein CASSKGGNSNQPQHF.

This clonotype was seen more than once but under ten times. This chain uses TRBV5-1 with TRBJ2-1; D gene uncertain. V was trimmed by 0 bases and J by 6 bases, leaving 16 bases between them. Germline V CDR1 and CDR2: SGHRS, YFSETQ. CDR3 size: 16 residues. Here the CDR3 reads CASSLADQLSGNEQFF. CDR3 bases: TGCGCCAGCAGCTTGGCGGACCAATTATCCGGCAATGAGCAGTTCTTC.

At least ten counts were recorded for this clonotype. V is TRBV5-1 and J is TRBJ2-6; TRBD2 is a possible D gene (5 bases). Germline assignment: CDR1 SGHRS and CDR2 YFSETQ. The germline V and J ends were trimmed by 7 bases and 0 bases, with 11 bases remaining between them. The CDR3 length is 15 residues. The CDR3 is CASAGGISGANVLTF. The CDR3 bases are TGCGCCAGCGCGGGTGGAATCTCTGGGGCCAACGTCCTGACTTTC.